This TCR beta chain was found in a study of vaccination and CD4 T cells after COVID-19. Study in general: The study collected post-vaccine samples a median 72 days after dose two, with a range of 14 to 241. Researchers treated cells with overlapping spike peptides taken from SARS-CoV-2, HCoV-NL63, HCoV-OC43 and HCoV-229E.

The treatment denotes: roughly 10-day PBMC culture with coronavirus spike peptide pools or control peptides (ViraFEST assay). The unexposed donor provided CD4+ T cells, which were taken before the COVID-19 pandemic (2011-2018). Subject to cell availability, CD4+ T cells from unexposed donors were probed with SARS-CoV-2 S/N and four cold-coronavirus spikes. Cultured CD4+ T-cell DNA underwent Oncomine TCR Beta short-read sequencing. TCRdb independently ran MiXCR on the PCR reads; one entry per CDR3 protein. The sample holds 8,000 or so distinct CDR3 sequences, more than 40% seen once. Comment on this clonotype: Its antigen is unknown.

Findings and caveats of the study: Looking at convalescent patients, 304 of their 307 vaccine-specific clones were spike mono-reactive.

Trimming removed 5 bases at V and 0 bases at J, with 20 bases between. This CDR3 spans 17 amino acids. Germline-derived CDR1 and CDR2 are DFQATT and SNEGSKA (reference sequence). Sequences were obtained from CD4+ T cells from blood, cultured in vitro. This sequence joins TRBV20-1 and TRBJ1-5; TRBD1 might be the D (5 bases). The clonotype comes from a human donor in good health. The DNA for the CDR3 is TGCAGTGCTTTACCACGGGGGAGGGTGAATAGCAATCAGCCCCAGCATTTT. Encoded protein: CSALPRGRVNSNQPQHF.